What follows is one T cell receptor beta chain and its context. This sample is drawn from a study of blood T cell repertoires in COVID-19. About the study: Researchers got acute and convalescent COVID-19 samples from the United States, Italy and Spain.

Original data processing: How many nucleated cells were present was estimated from reference gene primer amplification. Clones were sequenced by immunoSEQ multiplex PCR, and TCRdb holds only the in-frame ones, with some missing. D and trimming come from the DNA, and the V and J calls and clone size come from that table. This repertoire shows hundreds of thousands of clones, less than 85% found once; its top ten account for 3% to 4%. Germline CDR1 MGHRA, CDR2 YSYEKL. This CDR3 comprises 16 residues. Trimming cost V 0 bases and J 4 bases, with 12 bases left between them. The V gene is TRBV4-1, the J gene TRBJ2-2; tentative D call: TRBD1 (6 bases). This sequence originates from a woman under 30 with acute or convalescent COVID-19. The specimen sequenced was peripheral blood. CDR3 region: CASSQDLPRGTGELFF. As DNA, the CDR3 is TGCGCCAGCAGCCAAGATCTTCCCAGGGGCACCGGGGAGCTGTTTTTT.